The rows below give T cell receptor beta chains drawn from one sample of a study of shared clonotypes between healthy human individuals. Repertoires were generated with immunoSEQ multiplex PCR, while TCRdb's copy carries only in-frame clones and drops some. The sample lists roughly 2.1 million clones; about 92% were seen once. The specimen was naive CD8+ T cells from PBMCs. Every receptor here comes from a man aged 18 to 29 in good health. Some clones in this sample may be carry-over from other donors' samples. The CDR3 runs from the conserved cysteine through the conserved F or W. A D gene is named only where the DNA matches it firmly. Clone size, where shown, is once, few, many, or a class for clones that have expanded.

TRBJ2-1 NA NA TRBV27 TGTGCCAGCAGTGTGCGACAGGCATCCTACAATGAGCAGTTCTTC CASSVRQASYNEQFF
TRBJ2-5 NA NA TRBV7-9 TGTGCCAGCAGCCCCGAGAGGGCGAGGCGTCAAGAGACCCAGTACTTC CASSPERARRQETQYF
TRBJ2-7 TRBD1 NA TRBV18 TGTGCCAGCTCACCGGGACAGGGGGTATACGAGCAGTACTTC CASSPGQGVYEQYF
TRBJ1-2 NA NA TRBV9 TGTGCCAGCAGCCCACACTTTGGCAGGACGATCTATGGCTACACCTTC CASSPHFGRTIYGYTF
TRBJ2-1 NA once TRBV7-2 TGTGCCAGCAGCTTGGGGAGGGGGCCCCCCTACAATGAGCAGTTCTTC CASSLGRGPPYNEQFF
TRBJ1-1 NA NA TRBV11-3 TGTGCCAGCAGCTGGGGCGACACTGAAGCTTTCTTT CASSWGDTEAFF
TRBJ2-6 NA NA TRBV5-4 TGTGCCAGCAGCTTGGTTCCGGGGACGGTTACTGGGGCCAACGTCCTGACTTTC CASSLVPGTVTGANVLTF
TRBJ2-7 NA many TRBV7-3 TGTGCCAGCAGCTTAGGGGGTAATGCCCACGAGCAGTACTTC CASSLGGNAHEQYF
TRBJ2-1 TRBD1 NA TRBV25-1 TGTGCCAGCAGTAGGGACAGGCTGTTCTCCTACAATGAGCAGTTCTTC CASSRDRLFSYNEQFF
TRBJ2-3 TRBD2 NA TRBV4-1 TGCGCCAGCAGCCAAGTTGAGGCGGGAGCCCTCGCAGATACGCAGTATTTT CASSQVEAGALADTQYF
TRBJ1-5 NA once TRBV2 TGTGCCAGCACCCTAGGGGTGCAGCCCCAGCATTTT CASTLGVQPQHF
TRBJ2-3 TRBD2 NA TRBV27 TGTGCCAGCAGTTTCGGGCTAGCGGGAGGTACGCAGTATTTT CASSFGLAGGTQYF
TRBJ2-1 TRBD2 NA TRBV7-9 TGTGCCAGCAGCTTATCCGAGCGGGGCGAGCAGTTCTTC CASSLSERGEQFF
TRBJ2-1 TRBD2 NA TRBV7-2 TGTGCCAGCAGCTTAGTCCGCAGCGGGAGGGCCTATGAGCAGTTCTTC CASSLVRSGRAYEQFF
TRBJ1-2 TRBD1 NA TRBV25-1 TGTGCCAGCAGTGAGGGACAGGGGTACTATGGCTACACCTTC CASSEGQGYYGYTF
TRBJ2-4 TRBD2 NA TRBV28 TGTGCCAGCAGCCAGGGACTAGCGGGTAAAAACATTCAGTACTTC CASSQGLAGKNIQYF
TRBJ2-2 NA NA TRBV6-5 TGTGCCAGCAGTTACCGTCACGGGGAGCTGTTTTTT CASSYRHGELFF
TRBJ1-2 TRBD1 NA TRBV27 TGTGCCAGCAGTCCCACAGGGGGCAGCAACTATGGCTACACCTTC CASSPTGGSNYGYTF
TRBJ2-7 NA once TRBV21-1 TGTGCCAGCAGCGTGCCGGGACAGGGCTCCTACGAGCAGTACTTC CASSVPGQGSYEQYF
TRBJ2-7 TRBD1 NA TRBV13 TGTGCCAGCAGCCCTGGGTTGAAGGGGGCTGAGAAGTACTTC CASSPGLKGAEKYF
TRBJ2-1 NA NA TRBV5-4 TGTGCCAGCAGCTTGGCCGTTGTACTAACAGGCAATGAGCAGTTCTTC CASSLAVVLTGNEQFF
TRBJ1-2 TRBD1 NA TRBV27 TGTGCCAGCAGCCCGGACAGGGCCTTCTATGGCTACACCTTC CASSPDRAFYGYTF
TRBJ2-1 TRBD2 NA TRBV29-1 TGCAGCGTCCCCGGGACTAGCGGGAGGCCCTATGCCAAGAAGCAGTTCTTC CSVPGTSGRPYAKKQFF
TRBJ2-3 NA NA TRBV7-3 TGTGCCAGCAGCTTAGGGCCCGGGAGCACAGATACGCAGTATTTT CASSLGPGSTDTQYF
TRBJ2-1 NA once TRBV9 TGTGCCAGCAGCGTAGAGGGCGGGACCTCCTACAATGAGCAGTTCTTC CASSVEGGTSYNEQFF